This T cell receptor (beta chain) was recovered during a study of T cells in Graves' hyperthyroidism and ophthalmopathy. What was amplified from RNA transcripts were TCR beta CDR3 regions. The TCR CDR3 was amplified in a first-round RT-PCR using the HTBI primer set. TCRdb re-analysed the multiplex PCR reads in MiXCR, keeping a single row per CDR3 protein. The sample records a few hundred thousand distinct CDR3 sequences, about a sixth being singletons. The CDR3 spans 15 residues. The V gene's germline CDR1 is SGHVS and CDR2 FNYEAQ. Trimming removed 5 bases from V and 4 bases from J, with 17 bases in between.

The V and J genes are TRBV7-6 and TRBJ1-2; a weak D match, TRBD1 (6 bases). This TCR came from a woman aged 45-60 years with Graves' hyperthyroidism. Sequenced material: blood. CDR3 bases: TGTGCCAGCAGCCGTCTGTTAGGGGGTCCCTATGGCTACACCTTC. Protein product: CASSRLLGGPYGYTF.